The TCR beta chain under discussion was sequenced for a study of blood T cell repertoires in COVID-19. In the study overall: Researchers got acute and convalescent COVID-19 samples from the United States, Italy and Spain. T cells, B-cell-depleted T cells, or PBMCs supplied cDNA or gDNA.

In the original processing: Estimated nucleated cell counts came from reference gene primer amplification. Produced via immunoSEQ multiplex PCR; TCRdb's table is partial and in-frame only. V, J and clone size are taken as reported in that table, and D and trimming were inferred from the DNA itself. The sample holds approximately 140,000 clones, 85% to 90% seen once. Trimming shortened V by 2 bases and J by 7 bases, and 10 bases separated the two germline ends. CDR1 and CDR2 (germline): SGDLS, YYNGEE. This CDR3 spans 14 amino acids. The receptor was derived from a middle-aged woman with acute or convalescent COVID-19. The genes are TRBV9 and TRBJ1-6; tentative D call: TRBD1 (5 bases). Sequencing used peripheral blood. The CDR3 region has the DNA TGTGCCAGCAGCGTCCAGGGTCAGAATTCACCCCTCCACTTT. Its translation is CASSVQGQNSPLHF.